Listed below are T cell receptor beta chains from one sample, sequenced in a study of blood T cells in healthy people across ages. TCRdb recomputed calls from the 5' RACE reads with MiXCR, one row per CDR3 protein. The sample holds approximately 690,000 distinct CDR3 sequences, less than 45% seen once. Sample: blood. The source of these receptors is a man older than 75 in good health. Each CDR3 is given without its conserved first and last residue. Clone size, where shown, is once, few, many, or a class for clones that have expanded.

V	size	J	CDR3
TRBV6-5	NA	TRBJ2-2	ASRASLGELF
TRBV29-1	NA	TRBJ1-2	SVPGGQGISCGYT
TRBV7-9	few	TRBJ2-2	ASSPGGPYTGELF
TRBV7-3	NA	TRBJ2-1	ASSFTTGSEQF
TRBV15	NA	TRBJ2-2	ATSRETGASTGELF
TRBV5-1	NA	TRBJ1-4	ASSQGQGGNEKLF
TRBV6-1	few	TRBJ1-2	ASSEAGTGDYGYT
TRBV29-1	many	TRBJ2-7	SVEVLAGASYEQY
TRBV12-3/TRBV12-4	few	TRBJ2-5	ASSNRGGGGKETQY
TRBV12-3/TRBV12-4	once	TRBJ2-2	ASSLTGGYGELF
TRBV6-1	NA	TRBJ1-1	ASSAYGEAF
TRBV7-2	NA	TRBJ2-5	ASSRGGTRQYEQY
TRBV7-9	NA	TRBJ1-5	ASSLGTGHQPQH
TRBV9	NA	TRBJ2-2	ASSPGTTDGELF
TRBV4-1	NA	TRBJ1-1	ASSQDRYILNTEAF
TRBV10-3	many	TRBJ2-5	AISLTGGEGETQY
TRBV25-1	NA	TRBJ1-2	ASSESREGKANYGYT
TRBV12-3/TRBV12-4	few	TRBJ2-1	ASSTTGLVVNEQF
TRBV29-1	once	TRBJ2-1	SVYPGLSSYNEQF
TRBV20-1	few	TRBJ2-7	SARLVGYEQY
TRBV6-6	NA	TRBJ1-4	ASRVPGQTSTNEKLF
TRBV3-1	NA	TRBJ2-1	ASSQVGAGGPGNEQF
TRBV14	few	TRBJ2-1	ASSLISGTGIYEQF
TRBV6-1	NA	TRBJ2-3	AGSDLPTGQLTDTQY
TRBV6-2/TRBV6-3	NA	TRBJ2-3	ASSYSKGLAASTDTQY
TRBV3-1	NA	TRBJ1-2	TSSTRGFDGYT
TRBV12-3/TRBV12-4	NA	TRBJ2-7	ASSLRFGQYEQY
TRBV20-1	NA	TRBJ1-2	SAKAGRDYGYT
TRBV9	NA	NA	ASSHRQGEVAGVYNEQY
TRBV11-2	few	NA	ASSRSRAGTEQY
TRBV12-3/TRBV12-4	NA	TRBJ2-3	ASSLKATQY